This entry is about one T cell receptor (beta chain). The sample comes from a study of blood T cell repertoires in COVID-19. Whole-study context: The samples span acute and convalescent COVID-19 from the United States, Italy and Spain.

Data came from immunoSEQ multiplex PCR; TCRdb stores just in-frame clones and leaves some out. The sample holds around 280,000 clones, around 91% seen once. The germline gives CDR1 LGHDT, CDR2 YNNKEL (reference sequence). This CDR3 has 17 residues. The J segment lost 4 bases and the V segment lost 5 bases, leaving 13 bases of the junction unmatched. The origin of this receptor is a woman younger than 30 with acute COVID-19. Sequenced material: PBMCs or T cells enriched from blood (not recorded which). V gene TRBV3-1 (or the pseudogene TRBV3-2) combines with J gene TRBJ2-1; 8 bases fit TRBD1. The CDR3 sequence: CASSSSRRDRLYNEQFF. DNA of the CDR3: TGTGCCAGCAGCTCAAGTAGAAGGGACAGGTTATACAATGAGCAGTTCTTC.